The subject of this entry is one TCR beta chain. The data were taken from a study of glioma-infiltrating T cells after dendritic cell vaccination. TCRB CDR3 was amplified from 2 ug genomic DNA or less. TCRdb's copy holds only in-frame clones and misses some; the assay was immunoSEQ multiplex PCR. The table lists roughly 88,000 clones, roughly 77% of them singletons. The ends were cut back, 1 base at V and 0 bases at J, with 4 bases in the middle. Germline V gives CDR1 SGHAT, CDR2 FQNNGV. The CDR3 runs to 13 residues. Time point defined: after dendritic cell vaccination, including at tumor progression/relapse.

This specimen consisted of blood, obtained after dendritic cell vaccination. This chain links TRBV11-2 with TRBJ2-7; D not certain. This receptor was taken from a human donor with glioblastoma. CDR3 residues: CASSLGSSYEQYV. DNA for the CDR3: TGTGCCAGCAGCTTAGGGAGCTCCTACGAGCAGTACGTC.